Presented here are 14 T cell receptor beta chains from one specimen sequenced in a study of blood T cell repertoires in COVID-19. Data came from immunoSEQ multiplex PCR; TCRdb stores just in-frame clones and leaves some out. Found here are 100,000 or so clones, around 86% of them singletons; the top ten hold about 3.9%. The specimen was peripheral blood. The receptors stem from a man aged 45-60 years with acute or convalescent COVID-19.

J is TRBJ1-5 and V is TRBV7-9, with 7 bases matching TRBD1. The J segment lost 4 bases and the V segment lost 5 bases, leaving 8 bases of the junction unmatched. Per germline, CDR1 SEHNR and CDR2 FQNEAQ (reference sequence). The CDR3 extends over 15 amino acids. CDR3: CASSQTTGPNQPQHF. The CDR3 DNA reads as TGTGCCAGCAGCCAAACGACAGGGCCGAATCAGCCCCAGCATTTT.

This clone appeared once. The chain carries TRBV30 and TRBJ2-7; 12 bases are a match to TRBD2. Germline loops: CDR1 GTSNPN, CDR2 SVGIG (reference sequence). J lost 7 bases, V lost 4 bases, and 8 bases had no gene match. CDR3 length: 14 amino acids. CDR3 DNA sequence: TGTGCCTGGAACCGACTAGCGGGAGCGGGGGAGCAGTACTTC. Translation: CAWNRLAGAGEQYF.

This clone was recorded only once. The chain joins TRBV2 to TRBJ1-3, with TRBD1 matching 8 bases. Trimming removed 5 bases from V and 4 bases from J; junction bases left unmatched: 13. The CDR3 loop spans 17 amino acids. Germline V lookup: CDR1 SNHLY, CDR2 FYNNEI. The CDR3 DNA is TGTGCCAGCAGTCCTCCAGGACAGGGTCGCTCGGGAAACACCATATATTTT. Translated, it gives CASSPPGQGRSGNTIYF. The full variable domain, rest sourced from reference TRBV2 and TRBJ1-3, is EPEVTQTPSHQVTQMGQEVILRCVPISNHLYFYWYRQILGQKVEFLVSFYNNEISEKSEIFDDQFSVERPDGSNFTLKIRSTKLEDSAMYFCASSPPGQGRSGNTIYFGEGSWLTVV.

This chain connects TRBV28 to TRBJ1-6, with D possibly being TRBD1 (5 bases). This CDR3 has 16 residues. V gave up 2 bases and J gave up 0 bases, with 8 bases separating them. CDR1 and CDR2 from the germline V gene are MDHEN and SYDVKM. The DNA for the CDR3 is TGTGCCAGCAGTTTAGACAGAAGCTCCTATAATTCACCCCTCCACTTT. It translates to CASSLDRSSYNSPLHF.

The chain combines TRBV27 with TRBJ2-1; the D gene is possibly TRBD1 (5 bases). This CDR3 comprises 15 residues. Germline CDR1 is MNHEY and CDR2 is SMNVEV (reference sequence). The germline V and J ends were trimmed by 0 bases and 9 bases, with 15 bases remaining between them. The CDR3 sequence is CASSLSTQGRGEQFF. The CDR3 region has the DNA TGTGCCAGCAGTTTATCGACCCAGGGTCGAGGTGAGCAGTTCTTC.

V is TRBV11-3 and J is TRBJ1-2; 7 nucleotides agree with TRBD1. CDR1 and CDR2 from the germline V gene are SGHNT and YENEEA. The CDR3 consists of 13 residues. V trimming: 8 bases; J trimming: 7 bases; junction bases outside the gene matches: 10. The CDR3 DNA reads TGTGCCAGCGGGACAGACTGGGCCGGTGGCTACACCTTC. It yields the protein CASGTDWAGGYTF.

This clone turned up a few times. CDR3 nucleotides: TGTGCCAGCAGCCCCCAAAATCAGGGGGCCCGCTATGGCTACACCTTC. Its protein is CASSPQNQGARYGYTF. The genes are TRBV7-2 and TRBJ1-2, with 8 nucleotides matching TRBD1. V lost 5 bases and J lost 4; bases outside the gene matches: 12. The CDR3 contains 16 residues. Germline V gene lookup returns CDR1 SGHTA and CDR2 FQGNSA.

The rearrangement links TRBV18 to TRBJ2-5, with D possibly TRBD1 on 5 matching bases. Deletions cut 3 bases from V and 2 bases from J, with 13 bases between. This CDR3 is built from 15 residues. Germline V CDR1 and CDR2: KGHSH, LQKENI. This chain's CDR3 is CASSPWAGLQETQYF. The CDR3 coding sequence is TGTGCCAGCTCACCCTGGGCAGGGCTTCAAGAGACCCAGTACTTC.

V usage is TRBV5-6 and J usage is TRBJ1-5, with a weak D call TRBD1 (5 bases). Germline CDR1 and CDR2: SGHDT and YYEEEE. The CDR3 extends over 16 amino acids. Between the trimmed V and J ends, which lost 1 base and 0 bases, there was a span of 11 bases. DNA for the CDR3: TGTGCCAGCAGCTTGACAGGTCTTAATAGCAATCAGCCCCAGCATTTT. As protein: CASSLTGLNSNQPQHF. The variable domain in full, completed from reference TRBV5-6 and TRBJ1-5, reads DAGVTQSPTHLIKTRGQQVTLRCSPKSGHDTVSWYQQALGQGPQFIFQYYEEEERQRGNFPDRFSGHQFPNYSSELNVNALLLGDSALYLCASSLTGLNSNQPQHFGDGTRLSIL.

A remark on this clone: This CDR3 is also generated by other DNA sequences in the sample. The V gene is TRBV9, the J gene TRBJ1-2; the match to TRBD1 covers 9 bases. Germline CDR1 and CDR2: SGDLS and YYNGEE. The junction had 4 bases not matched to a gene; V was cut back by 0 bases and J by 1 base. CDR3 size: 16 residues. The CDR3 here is CASSVALGQGNYGYTF. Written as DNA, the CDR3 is TGTGCCAGCAGCGTAGCTTTGGGACAGGGTAACTATGGCTACACCTTC.

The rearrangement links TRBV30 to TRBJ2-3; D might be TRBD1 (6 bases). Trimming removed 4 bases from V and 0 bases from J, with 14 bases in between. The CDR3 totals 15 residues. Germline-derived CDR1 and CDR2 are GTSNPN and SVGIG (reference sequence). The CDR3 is CAWTNKDSSTDTQYF. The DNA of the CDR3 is TGTGCCTGGACGAACAAGGACAGTAGCACAGATACGCAGTATTTT.

CDR3 coding DNA: TGCGCCAGCAGCCAGCACGGGACAGGGAGTTTCTACGAGCAGTACTTC. This translates into CASSQHGTGSFYEQYF. The rearrangement joins TRBV4-1 to TRBJ2-7, with 9 bases fitting TRBD1. Unmatched junction bases numbered 9, after V lost 3 bases and J lost 3 bases. The V gene's germline CDR1 is MGHRA and CDR2 YSYEKL. The CDR3 is made up of 16 amino acids.

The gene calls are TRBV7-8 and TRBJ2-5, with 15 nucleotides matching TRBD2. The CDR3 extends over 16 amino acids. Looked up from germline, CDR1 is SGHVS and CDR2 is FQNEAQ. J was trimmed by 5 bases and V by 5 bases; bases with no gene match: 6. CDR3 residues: CASSLGLAGGLETQYF. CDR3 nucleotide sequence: TGTGCCAGCAGCCTGGGACTAGCGGGGGGCCTGGAGACCCAGTACTTC.

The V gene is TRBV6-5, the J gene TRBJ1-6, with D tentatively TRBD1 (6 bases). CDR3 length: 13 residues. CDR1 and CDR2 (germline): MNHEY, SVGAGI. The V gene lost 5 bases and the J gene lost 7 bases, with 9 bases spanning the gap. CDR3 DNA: TGTGCCAGCAGTAACACAGGGAATTCACCCCTCCACTTT. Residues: CASSNTGNSPLHF.